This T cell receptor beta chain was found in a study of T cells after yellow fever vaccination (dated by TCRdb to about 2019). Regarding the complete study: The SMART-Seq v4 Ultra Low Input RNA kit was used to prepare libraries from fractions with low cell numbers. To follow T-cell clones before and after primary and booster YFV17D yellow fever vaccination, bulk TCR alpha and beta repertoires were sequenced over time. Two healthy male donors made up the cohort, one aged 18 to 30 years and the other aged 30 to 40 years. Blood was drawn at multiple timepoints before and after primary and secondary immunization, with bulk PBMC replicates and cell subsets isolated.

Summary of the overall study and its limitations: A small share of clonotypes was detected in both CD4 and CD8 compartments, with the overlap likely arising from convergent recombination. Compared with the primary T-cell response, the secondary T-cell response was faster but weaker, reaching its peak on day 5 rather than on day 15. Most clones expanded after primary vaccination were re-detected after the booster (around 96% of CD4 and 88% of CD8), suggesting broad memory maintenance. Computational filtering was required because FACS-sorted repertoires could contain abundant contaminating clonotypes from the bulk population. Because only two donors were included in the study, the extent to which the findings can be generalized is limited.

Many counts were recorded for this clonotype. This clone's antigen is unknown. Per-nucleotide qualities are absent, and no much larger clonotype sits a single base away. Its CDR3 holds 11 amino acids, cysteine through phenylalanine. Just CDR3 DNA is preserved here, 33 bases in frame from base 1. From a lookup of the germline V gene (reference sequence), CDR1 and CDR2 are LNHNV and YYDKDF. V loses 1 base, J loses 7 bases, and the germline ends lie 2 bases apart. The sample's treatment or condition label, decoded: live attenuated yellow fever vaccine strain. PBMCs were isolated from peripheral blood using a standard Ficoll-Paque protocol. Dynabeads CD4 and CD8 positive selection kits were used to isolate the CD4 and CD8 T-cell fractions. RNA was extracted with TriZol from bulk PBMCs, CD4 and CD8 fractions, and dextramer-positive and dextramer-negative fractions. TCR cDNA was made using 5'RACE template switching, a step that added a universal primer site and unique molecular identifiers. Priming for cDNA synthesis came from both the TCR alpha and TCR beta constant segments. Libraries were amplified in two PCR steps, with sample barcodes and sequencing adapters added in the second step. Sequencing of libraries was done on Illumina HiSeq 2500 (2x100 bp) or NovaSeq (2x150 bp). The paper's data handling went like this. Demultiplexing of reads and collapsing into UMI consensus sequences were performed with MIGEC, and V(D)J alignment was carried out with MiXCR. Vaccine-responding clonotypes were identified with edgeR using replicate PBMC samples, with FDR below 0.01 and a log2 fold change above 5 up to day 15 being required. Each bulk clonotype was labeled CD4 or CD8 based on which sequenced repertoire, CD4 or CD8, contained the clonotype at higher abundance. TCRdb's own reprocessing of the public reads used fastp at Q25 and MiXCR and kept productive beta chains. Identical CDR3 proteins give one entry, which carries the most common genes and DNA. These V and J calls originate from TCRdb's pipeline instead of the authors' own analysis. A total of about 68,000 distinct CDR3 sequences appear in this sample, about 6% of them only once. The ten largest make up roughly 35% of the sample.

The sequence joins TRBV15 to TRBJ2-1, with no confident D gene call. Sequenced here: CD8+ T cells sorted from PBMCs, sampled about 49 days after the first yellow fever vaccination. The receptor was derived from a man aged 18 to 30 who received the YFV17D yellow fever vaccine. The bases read TGTGCCACCAGCAGAGGGAATGAGCAGTTCTTC. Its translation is CATSRGNEQFF.